These 31 T cell receptor beta chains share one sample of origin, sequenced in a study of blood T cell repertoires in COVID-19. The protocol was immunoSEQ multiplex PCR, while the TCRdb copy is restricted to in-frame clones and leaves out a portion. Of under 250,000 clones listed, about 89% are singletons. Sequencing was carried out using peripheral blood. The receptors originated from a woman aged 60-75 years who had recovered from COVID-19.

The chain couples TRBV2 to TRBJ2-2, with D perhaps matching TRBD1 (5 bases). This CDR3 is built from 15 residues. The germline V and J ends were trimmed by 6 bases and 3 bases, with 14 bases remaining between them. Germline lookup yields CDR1 SNHLY and CDR2 FYNNEI. DNA for the CDR3: TGTGCCAGCAGCCCGACGACAGTGGACACCGGGGAGCTGTTTTTT. This sequence encodes CASSPTTVDTGELFF.

The chain combines TRBV2 with TRBJ1-3, with a weak D call TRBD1 (6 bases). CDR1 is SNHLY and CDR2 is FYNNEI in the germline V gene. Deletions cut 10 bases from V and 0 bases from J, with 22 bases between. This CDR3 region has 17 residues. The CDR3 reads CATKDRAQIYSGNTIYF. For the CDR3, the DNA is TGTGCCACGAAGGACAGAGCGCAAATTTACTCTGGAAACACCATATATTTT. Combining the CDR3 with reference TRBV2 and TRBJ1-3 gives the whole variable domain EPEVTQTPSHQVTQMGQEVILRCVPISNHLYFYWYRQILGQKVEFLVSFYNNEISEKSEIFDDQFSVERPDGSNFTLKIRSTKLEDSAMYFCATKDRAQIYSGNTIYFGEGSWLTVV.

The CDR3 DNA sequence: TGTGCCAGCAGCGCGCCCCGACTAGCGGGGGGGCTCACCGGGGAGCTGTTTTTT. This gives the protein CASSAPRLAGGLTGELFF. V gene TRBV3-1 (or the pseudogene TRBV3-2) combines with J gene TRBJ2-2; 14 nucleotides align to TRBD2. Germline V gives CDR1 LGHDT, CDR2 YNNKEL (reference sequence). V was pared by 5 bases and J by 4 bases, with 9 bases of the junction left unmatched. The CDR3 has 18 residues.

The V gene is TRBV20-1, the J gene TRBJ1-1; 7 positions agree with TRBD1. This CDR3 comprises 9 residues. Looked up from germline, CDR1 is DFQATT and CDR2 is SNEGSKA (reference sequence). DNA of the CDR3: TGCAGGGGACAGTCTGAAGCTTTCTTT. This translates into CRGQSEAFF.

The chain carries TRBV7-3 and TRBJ2-3, with TRBD1 identical over 7 bases. Per germline, CDR1 SGHTA and CDR2 FQGTGA. V lost 5 bases to trimming and J lost 2 bases; unmatched junction nucleotides: 10. The CDR3 contains 16 residues. In nucleotides, the CDR3 is TGTGCCAGCAGCCCCACCGGGACAGCCTACACAGATACGCAGTATTTT. Translated: CASSPTGTAYTDTQYF.

CDR3 protein: CASRTPQGANGYTF. The CDR3 DNA is TGTGCCAGCAGAACCCCGCAGGGGGCGAATGGCTACACCTTC. The chain links TRBV6-5 to TRBJ1-2, with 8 bases aligning to TRBD1. The J segment lost 6 bases and the V segment lost 6 bases, leaving 9 bases of the junction unmatched. CDR3 length equals 14 residues. CDR1 and CDR2 from the germline V gene are MNHEY and SVGAGI.

The rearrangement links TRBV28 to TRBJ2-7; the D gene is possibly TRBD2 (6 bases). The germline V gene encodes CDR1 MDHEN and CDR2 SYDVKM. This CDR3 spans 17 amino acids. Trimming stripped 2 bases from V and 2 bases from J, with 19 bases between. The CDR3 reads CASSLGLARPKPYEQYF. CDR3 nucleotide sequence: TGTGCCAGCAGTTTAGGGCTAGCGAGACCTAAACCCTACGAGCAGTACTTC.

This sequence joins TRBV28 and TRBJ2-7; the match to TRBD2 covers 9 bases. CDR1 is MDHEN and CDR2 is SYDVKM in the germline V gene. J gave up 6 bases and V 6 bases, and 3 bases lay outside the gene matches. The CDR3 totals 12 residues. CDR3 protein: CASRIAGAEQYF. In nucleotides, the CDR3 is TGTGCCAGCAGGATAGCGGGGGCCGAGCAGTACTTC.

This clone was seen just once. This chain uses TRBV27 with TRBJ1-1; tentatively, D is TRBD1 (6 bases). In germline, CDR1 is MNHEY, CDR2 SMNVEV (reference sequence). The V end was cut by 4 bases, the J end by 5 bases, with 14 bases between. This CDR3 is 14 amino acids long. CDR3 amino acids: CASSSPGGATEAFF. DNA of the CDR3: TGTGCCAGCAGTTCCCCCGGGGGGGCGACTGAAGCTTTCTTT.

This chain joins TRBV12-2 and TRBJ2-7; the table's D call of TRBD2 was not tested on the DNA. TRBV12-2 is described as a pseudogene. The CDR3 extends over 15 amino acids. CDR3 protein: CASLQTGGSSYEQYF. DNA for the CDR3: TGTGCAAGCCTCCAGACCGGGGGAAGCTCCTACGAGCAGTACTTC.

V and J are TRBV11-2 and TRBJ2-5; maybe TRBD1 (6 bases). With 0 bases removed from V and 5 bases from J, the gap between germline ends came to 16 bases. The CDR3 is made up of 16 amino acids. The germline V gene encodes CDR1 SGHAT and CDR2 FQNNGV. CDR3 amino acids: CASSLDLSPQGETQYF. In DNA, the CDR3 is TGTGCCAGCAGCTTAGATCTGTCACCCCAGGGGGAGACCCAGTACTTC.

The chain combines TRBV5-1 with TRBJ2-2; TRBD1 matches at 7 bases. CDR1 is SGHRS, CDR2 YFSETQ, per germline. The CDR3 loop spans 15 amino acids. The J segment lost 1 base and the V segment lost 2 bases, leaving 2 bases of the junction unmatched. CDR3 in DNA: TGCGCCAGCAGCTTCAGGACAGGGAACACCGGGGAGCTGTTTTTT. Translation gives CASSFRTGNTGELFF. Drawing the rest from reference TRBV5-1 and TRBJ2-2, the complete variable domain is KAGVTQTPRYLIKTRGQQVTLSCSPISGHRSVSWYQQTPGQGLQFLFEYFSETQRNKGNFPGRFSGRQFSNSRSEMNVSTLELGDSALYLCASSFRTGNTGELFFGEGSRLTVL.

The CDR3 protein is CASSPDQGTEAFF. For the CDR3, the DNA is TGCGCCAGCAGCCCAGACCAGGGTACTGAAGCTTTCTTT. V is TRBV5-1 and J is TRBJ1-1; D possibly corresponds to TRBD1 (5 bases). From germline, CDR1 is SGHRS and CDR2 YFSETQ. Trimming removed 4 bases at V and 5 bases at J, with 12 bases between. This CDR3 has 13 amino acids. The full variable domain, with the rest looked up from reference TRBV5-1 and TRBJ1-1, is KAGVTQTPRYLIKTRGQQVTLSCSPISGHRSVSWYQQTPGQGLQFLFEYFSETQRNKGNFPGRFSGRQFSNSRSEMNVSTLELGDSALYLCASSPDQGTEAFFGQGTRLTVV.

This clone showed up just once. V is TRBV6-5 and J is TRBJ2-5, with D possibly TRBD2 on 5 matching bases. The CDR3 contains 13 residues. V gave up 7 bases and J gave up 9 bases, with 18 bases separating them. Germline CDR1 reads MNHEY; CDR2 reads SVGAGI. CDR3 loop: CASIPTQFGAQYF. CDR3 bases: TGTGCCAGCATCCCGACGCAGTTCGGGGCCCAGTACTTC.

This chain links TRBV28 with TRBJ2-5, with 7 bases aligning to TRBD2. The CDR3 sequence is 12 residues long. Germline lookup yields CDR1 MDHEN and CDR2 SYDVKM. After removal of 5 bases from V and 5 bases from J, the junction contained 2 bases not matched to a gene. The CDR3 sequence: CASSGRGETQYF. In nucleotides, the CDR3 is TGTGCCAGCAGTGGGCGGGGGGAGACCCAGTACTTC.

The chain has TRBV4-2 and TRBJ2-3; D is possibly TRBD2 (7 bases). The CDR3 is made up of 16 amino acids. The germline V and J ends were trimmed by 0 bases and 8 bases, with 18 bases remaining between them. Germline V gene lookup returns CDR1 LGHNA and CDR2 YNFKEQ. The CDR3 DNA sequence: TGTGCCAGCAGCCAAGACTCGCGGGGGCCCCCCCGTACGCAGTATTTT. Encoded protein: CASSQDSRGPPRTQYF.

The chain uses TRBV19 and TRBJ2-5, with TRBD2 matching over 7 bases. Germline V gene data show CDR1 as LNHDA and CDR2 as SQIVND (reference sequence). The CDR3 runs 10 residues. CDR3 DNA: TGTGCGAGCGGGGTAGAGACCCAGTACTTC. Translated, it gives CASGVETQYF.

The chain carries TRBV19 and TRBJ1-2, with TRBD1 matching over 10 bases. The CDR3 sequence is 14 residues long. In germline, CDR1 is LNHDA, CDR2 SQIVND (reference sequence). The trim removed 6 bases at V and 8 bases at J, leaving 9 bases unmatched. The CDR3 coding sequence is TGTGCCAGTAGGGGGACAGGGGCACCTACGGGCTACACCTTC. This codes for CASRGTGAPTGYTF.

The gene calls are TRBV28 and TRBJ1-2; 7 bases fit TRBD1. The CDR3 contains 14 residues. Trimming took 1 base from V and 4 from J; bases not matched to a gene: 3. The V gene's germline CDR1 is MDHEN and CDR2 SYDVKM. The CDR3 reads CASSLSGDSYGYTF. DNA of the CDR3: TGTGCCAGCAGTTTATCAGGGGACAGCTATGGCTACACCTTC.

V and J are TRBV5-1 and TRBJ1-3, with D unclear. Germline lookup yields CDR1 SGHRS and CDR2 YFSETQ. CDR3 length: 17 residues. Deletions cut 3 bases from V and 0 bases from J, with 16 bases between. This chain's CDR3 is CASSSSPAASSGNTIYF. The DNA of the CDR3 is TGCGCCAGCAGCTCTTCACCAGCGGCGAGCTCTGGAAACACCATATATTTT.

This clone was counted once. The V gene is TRBV7-3, the J gene TRBJ2-2, with 8 bases that match TRBD1. Germline V gene data show CDR1 as SGHTA and CDR2 as FQGTGA. The junction had 5 bases not matched to a gene; V was cut back by 5 bases and J by 0 bases. The CDR3 runs to 16 residues. CDR3 protein: CASSKQTGANTGELFF. Written as DNA, the CDR3 is TGTGCCAGCAGCAAACAGACAGGGGCGAACACCGGGGAGCTGTTTTTT.

The V gene is TRBV5-6, the J gene TRBJ2-3; TRBD2 matches 12 bases. Losses at the gene ends were 4 bases for V and 0 bases for J; bases not matched to a gene: 9. In germline, CDR1 is SGHDT, CDR2 YYEEEE. This CDR3 is 18 amino acids long. CDR3 protein: CASSRDGLAGMSTDTQYF. The CDR3 DNA reads TGTGCCAGCAGCAGAGACGGACTAGCGGGGATGAGCACAGATACGCAGTATTTT.

V gene TRBV24-1 combines with J gene TRBJ2-5, with D unresolved. V shed 2 bases and J shed 1 base, with 10 bases lying between them. In germline, CDR1 is KGHDR, CDR2 SFDVKD. The CDR3 totals 15 residues. CDR3 sequence reads: CATSDSTRVQETQYF. In nucleotides, the CDR3 is TGTGCCACCAGTGATTCCACCCGAGTCCAAGAGACCCAGTACTTC.

The J gene is TRBJ2-5, the V gene TRBV5-6; 8 positions agree with TRBD1. The CDR3 length is 15 residues. V was pared by 2 bases and J by 5 bases, with 8 bases of the junction left unmatched. Germline CDR1 reads SGHDT; CDR2 reads YYEEEE. Here the CDR3 reads CASSFGQGATETQYF. The CDR3 coding sequence is TGTGCCAGCAGCTTCGGACAGGGTGCCACGGAGACCCAGTACTTC.

The J gene is TRBJ2-4, the V gene TRBV2, with a tentative D call TRBD2 (5 bases). The CDR3 length is 16 residues. Trimming shortened V by 6 bases and J by 0 bases, and 15 bases separated the two germline ends. Germline loops: CDR1 SNHLY, CDR2 FYNNEI. The CDR3 protein is CASRPGVNIAKNIQYF. The CDR3 DNA reads as TGTGCCAGCAGACCCGGGGTAAATATAGCCAAAAACATTCAGTACTTC.

This clone was recorded only once. The V gene is TRBV9, the J gene TRBJ2-1; TRBD1 matches 7 bases. J gave up 6 bases and V 2 bases, and 2 bases lay outside the gene matches. This CDR3 is 13 amino acids long. CDR1 and CDR2 (germline): SGDLS, YYNGEE. The CDR3 region has the DNA TGTGCCAGCAGCGTCGGACAGGCCAATGAGCAGTTCTTC. Translated: CASSVGQANEQFF.

This chain's CDR3 is CASRTGFSDYGYTF. In nucleotides, the CDR3 is TGTGCCAGTAGAACAGGGTTCAGTGACTATGGCTACACCTTC. The rearrangement uses TRBV19 and TRBJ1-2, with D tentatively TRBD1 (6 bases). Trimming took 6 bases from V and 3 from J, leaving 14 bases between them. This CDR3 is 14 amino acids long. Germline CDR1 LNHDA, CDR2 SQIVND (reference sequence).

V gene TRBV29-1 combines with J gene TRBJ1-2; perhaps TRBD1 as D (6 bases). Trimming pared 4 bases from V and 8 bases from J, leaving 14 bases between. The CDR3 is made up of 12 amino acids. CDR1 SQVTM and CDR2 ANQGSEA come from the germline V gene. CDR3 loop: CSVVGTWKGYTF. The CDR3 bases are TGCAGCGTTGTTGGGACATGGAAAGGCTACACCTTC.

The chain carries TRBV6-5 and TRBJ2-5; D perhaps matches TRBD1 (5 bases). Trimming pared 2 bases from V and 7 bases from J, leaving 14 bases between. The CDR3 runs to 14 residues. Germline CDR1 is MNHEY and CDR2 is SVGAGI. The CDR3 DNA follows: TGTGCCAGCAGTTACACGACAGAAACACGGACCCAGTACTTC. This codes for CASSYTTETRTQYF.

The chain uses TRBV5-1 and TRBJ2-7; no clear D. This CDR3 contains 15 residues. Trimming took 1 base from V and 2 from J, leaving 13 bases between them. Germline CDR1 SGHRS, CDR2 YFSETQ. CDR3 bases: TGCGCCAGCAGCTTGCGGTCATCAGGAACCTACGAGCAGTACTTC. It encodes CASSLRSSGTYEQYF. Full variable domain (missing parts from reference TRBV5-1 and TRBJ2-7): KAGVTQTPRYLIKTRGQQVTLSCSPISGHRSVSWYQQTPGQGLQFLFEYFSETQRNKGNFPGRFSGRQFSNSRSEMNVSTLELGDSALYLCASSLRSSGTYEQYFGPGTRLTVT.

In its sample, this clone was seen many times. V usage is TRBV5-6 and J usage is TRBJ1-3, with D uncertain. The V gene lost 4 bases and the J gene lost 3 bases, with 20 bases spanning the gap. This CDR3 spans 17 amino acids. Germline CDR1 is SGHDT and CDR2 is YYEEEE. In nucleotides, the CDR3 is TGTGCCAGCAGCCCGTCGCCTAACAGAGGGAGTGGAAACACCATATATTTT. Its protein is CASSPSPNRGSGNTIYF.